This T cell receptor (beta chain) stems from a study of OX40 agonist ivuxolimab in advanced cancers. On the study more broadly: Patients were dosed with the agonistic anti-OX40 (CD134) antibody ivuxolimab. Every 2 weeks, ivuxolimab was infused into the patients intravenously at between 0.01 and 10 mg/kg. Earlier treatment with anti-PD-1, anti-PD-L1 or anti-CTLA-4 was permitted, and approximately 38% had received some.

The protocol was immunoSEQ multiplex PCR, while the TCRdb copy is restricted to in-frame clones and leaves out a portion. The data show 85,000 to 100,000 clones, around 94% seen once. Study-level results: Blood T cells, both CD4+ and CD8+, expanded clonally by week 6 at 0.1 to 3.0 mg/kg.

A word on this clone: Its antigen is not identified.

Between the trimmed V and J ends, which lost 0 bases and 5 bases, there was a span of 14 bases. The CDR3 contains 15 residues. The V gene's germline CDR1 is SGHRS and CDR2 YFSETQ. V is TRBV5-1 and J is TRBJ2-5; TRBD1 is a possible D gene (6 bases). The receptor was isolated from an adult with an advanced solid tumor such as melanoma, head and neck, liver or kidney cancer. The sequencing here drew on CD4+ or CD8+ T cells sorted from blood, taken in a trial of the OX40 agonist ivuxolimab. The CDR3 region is CASSLGGRGYETQYF. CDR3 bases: TGCGCCAGCAGCTTGGGAGGCAGGGGCTACGAGACCCAGTACTTC.